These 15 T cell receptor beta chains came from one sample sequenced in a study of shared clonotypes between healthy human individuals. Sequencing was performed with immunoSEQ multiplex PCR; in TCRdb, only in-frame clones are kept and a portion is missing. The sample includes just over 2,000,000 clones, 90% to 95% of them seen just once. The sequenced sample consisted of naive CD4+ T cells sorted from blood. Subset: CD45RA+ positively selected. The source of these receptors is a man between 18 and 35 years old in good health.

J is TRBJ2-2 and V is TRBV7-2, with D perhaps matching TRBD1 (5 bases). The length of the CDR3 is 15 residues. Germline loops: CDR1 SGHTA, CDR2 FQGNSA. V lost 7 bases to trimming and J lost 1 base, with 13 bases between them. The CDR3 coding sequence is TGTGCCAGCACCATTCCGACAGTGAACACCGGGGAGCTGTTTTTT. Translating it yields CASTIPTVNTGELFF.

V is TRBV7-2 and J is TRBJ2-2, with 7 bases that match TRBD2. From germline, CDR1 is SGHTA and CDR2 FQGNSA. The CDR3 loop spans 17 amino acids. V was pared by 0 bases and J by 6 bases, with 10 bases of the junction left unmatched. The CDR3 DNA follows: TGTGCCAGCAGCTTAGCCGGGGTACTAGCGACTGCCGGGGAGCTGTTTTTT. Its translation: CASSLAGVLATAGELFF. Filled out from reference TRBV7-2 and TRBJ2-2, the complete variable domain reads GAGVSQSPSNKVTEKGKDVELRCDPISGHTALYWYRQSLGQGLEFLIYFQGNSAPDKSGLPSDRFSAERTGGSVSTLTIQRTQQEDSAVYLCASSLAGVLATAGELFFGEGSRLTVL.

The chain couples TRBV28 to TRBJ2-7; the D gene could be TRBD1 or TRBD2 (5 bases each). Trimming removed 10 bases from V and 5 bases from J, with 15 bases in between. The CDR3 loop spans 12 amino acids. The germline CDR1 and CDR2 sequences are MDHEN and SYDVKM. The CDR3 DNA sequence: TGTGCCATGGGACCAGACTGGGACGAGCAGTACTTC. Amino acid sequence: CAMGPDWDEQYF.

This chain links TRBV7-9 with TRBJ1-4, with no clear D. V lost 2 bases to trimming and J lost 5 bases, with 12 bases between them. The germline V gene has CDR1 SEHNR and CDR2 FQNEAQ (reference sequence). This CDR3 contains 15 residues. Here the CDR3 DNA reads TGTGCCAGCAGCTTATTCTCAGACGAAAATGAAAAACTGTTTTTT. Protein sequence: CASSLFSDENEKLFF.

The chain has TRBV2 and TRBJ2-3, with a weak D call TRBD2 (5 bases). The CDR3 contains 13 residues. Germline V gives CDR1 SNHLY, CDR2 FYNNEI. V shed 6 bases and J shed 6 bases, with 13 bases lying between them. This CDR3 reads CASSLEAVDTQYF. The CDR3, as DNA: TGTGCCAGCAGCCTGGAGGCCGTGGATACGCAGTATTTT. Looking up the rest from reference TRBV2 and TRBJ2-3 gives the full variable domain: EPEVTQTPSHQVTQMGQEVILRCVPISNHLYFYWYRQILGQKVEFLVSFYNNEISEKSEIFDDQFSVERPDGSNFTLKIRSTKLEDSAMYFCASSLEAVDTQYFGPGTRLTVL.

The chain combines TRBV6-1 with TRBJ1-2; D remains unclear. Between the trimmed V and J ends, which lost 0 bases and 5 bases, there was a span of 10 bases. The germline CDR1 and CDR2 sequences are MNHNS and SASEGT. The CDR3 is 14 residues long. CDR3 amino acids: CASSEASPDYGYTF. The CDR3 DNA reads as TGTGCCAGCAGTGAAGCTTCCCCGGATTATGGCTACACCTTC.

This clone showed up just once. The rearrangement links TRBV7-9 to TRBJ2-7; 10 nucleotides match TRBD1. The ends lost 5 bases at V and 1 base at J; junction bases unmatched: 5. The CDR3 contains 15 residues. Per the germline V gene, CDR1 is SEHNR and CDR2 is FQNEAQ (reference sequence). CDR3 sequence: CASSMGQGTSYEQYF. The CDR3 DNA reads TGTGCCAGCAGCATGGGACAGGGGACATCCTACGAGCAGTACTTC.

CDR3 DNA sequence: TGTGCCAGCAGTGAGGTGGAGGCCTATGGCTACACCTTC. Translating gives CASSEVEAYGYTF. The chain combines TRBV2 with TRBJ1-2; unclear D gene. Germline CDR1 and CDR2: SNHLY and FYNNEI. Trimming removed 3 bases at V and 4 bases at J, with 9 bases between. The CDR3 runs to 13 residues.

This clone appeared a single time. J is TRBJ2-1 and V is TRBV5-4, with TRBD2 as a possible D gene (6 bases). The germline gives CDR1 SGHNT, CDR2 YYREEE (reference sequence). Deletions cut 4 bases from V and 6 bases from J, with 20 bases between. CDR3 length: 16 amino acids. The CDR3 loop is CASSPAAASDSNEQFF. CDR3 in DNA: TGTGCCAGCAGCCCCGCGGCGGCTAGCGACTCCAATGAGCAGTTCTTC.

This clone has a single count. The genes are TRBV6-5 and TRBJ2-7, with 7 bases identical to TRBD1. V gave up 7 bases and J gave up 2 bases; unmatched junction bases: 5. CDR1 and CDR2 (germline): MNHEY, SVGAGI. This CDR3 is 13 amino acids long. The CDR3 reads CASTGQATYEQYF. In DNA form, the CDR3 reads TGTGCCAGCACCGGACAGGCAACCTACGAGCAGTACTTC.

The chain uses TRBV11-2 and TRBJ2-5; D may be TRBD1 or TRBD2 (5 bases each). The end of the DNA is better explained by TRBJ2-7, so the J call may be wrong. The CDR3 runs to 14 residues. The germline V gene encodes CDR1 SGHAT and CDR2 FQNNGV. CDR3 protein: CASSLRGESYEQYF. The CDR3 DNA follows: TGTGCCAGCAGCTTACGAGGGGAAAGTTACGAGCAGTACTTC.

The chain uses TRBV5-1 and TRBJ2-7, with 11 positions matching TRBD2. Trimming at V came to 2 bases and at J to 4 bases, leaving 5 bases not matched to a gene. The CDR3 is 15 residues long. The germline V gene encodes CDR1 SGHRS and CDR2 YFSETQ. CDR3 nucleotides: TGCGCCAGCAGCTTATCTAGCGGGGGGTTATACGAGCAGTACTTC. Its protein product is CASSLSSGGLYEQYF. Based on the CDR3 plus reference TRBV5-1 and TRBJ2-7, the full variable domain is KAGVTQTPRYLIKTRGQQVTLSCSPISGHRSVSWYQQTPGQGLQFLFEYFSETQRNKGNFPGRFSGRQFSNSRSEMNVSTLELGDSALYLCASSLSSGGLYEQYFGPGTRLTVT.

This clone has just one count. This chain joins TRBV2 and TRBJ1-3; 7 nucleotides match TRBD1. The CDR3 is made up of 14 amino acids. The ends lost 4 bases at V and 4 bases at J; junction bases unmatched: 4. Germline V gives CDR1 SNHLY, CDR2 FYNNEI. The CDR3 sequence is CASSVHRGGNTIYF. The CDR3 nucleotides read TGTGCCAGCAGTGTACACAGGGGCGGAAACACCATATATTTT.

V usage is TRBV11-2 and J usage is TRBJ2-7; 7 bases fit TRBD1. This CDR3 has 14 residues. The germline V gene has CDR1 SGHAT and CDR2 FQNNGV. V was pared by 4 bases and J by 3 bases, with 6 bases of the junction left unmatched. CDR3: CASSYRTGLYEQYF. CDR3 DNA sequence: TGTGCCAGCAGCTACCGGACAGGCCTCTACGAGCAGTACTTC.

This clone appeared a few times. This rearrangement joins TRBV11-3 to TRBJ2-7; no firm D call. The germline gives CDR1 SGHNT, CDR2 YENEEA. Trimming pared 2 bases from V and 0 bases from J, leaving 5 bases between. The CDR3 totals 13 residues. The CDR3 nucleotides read TGTGCCAGCAGCTTAAGGAACTCCTACGAGCAGTACTTC. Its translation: CASSLRNSYEQYF.